The entry below describes one T cell receptor beta chain. What it binds is not known. V shed 5 bases and J shed 3 bases, with 23 bases lying between them. This CDR3 region has 17 residues. Germline values: CDR1 SGHAT, CDR2 FQNNGV. This specimen comes from a study of neoadjuvant nivolumab and ipilimumab in lung cancer. Study context: Patients got nivolumab 3 mg/kg on days 1, 15 and 29; combination added ipilimumab 1 mg/kg day 1. Points from the study as a whole: Resected tumors had greater TCR richness and clonality than uninvolved lung.

Repertoires were generated with immunoSEQ multiplex PCR, while TCRdb's copy carries only in-frame clones and drops some. The sample has about 7,000 clones, over 80% seen once. The receptor was isolated from an adult with non-small cell lung cancer. The chain carries TRBV11-2 and TRBJ2-7; D call uncertain. The sequenced sample was tumor tissue, obtained after neoadjuvant nivolumab, alone or with ipilimumab, at or shortly before surgery. The CDR3: CASSHFGQGMKDYEQYF. DNA of the CDR3: TGTGCCAGCAGCCACTTTGGTCAAGGGATGAAGGACTACGAGCAGTACTTC.